The rows below give T cell receptor beta chains drawn from one sample of a study of beta chain features in type 1 diabetes. Some clones are missing from TCRdb's copy, which holds only in-frame ones; the method was immunoSEQ multiplex PCR. The repertoire holds about 360,000 clones, about 12% seen once, with approximately 0.01% in the top ten. The specimen was naive CD4+ T cells from blood. These receptors all stem from a woman aged 18-30 years with type 1 diabetes. CDR3s include the opening cysteine and the closing phenylalanine or tryptophan. D genes are given only for firm matches. Clone size, where shown, is once, few, many, or a class for clones that have expanded.

j_call clone_size v_call d_call cdr3_aa cdr3_nt
TRBJ2-1 few TRBV10-3 - CAIKGALSYNEQFF TGTGCCATCAAAGGGGCACTTTCCTACAATGAGCAGTTCTTC
TRBJ2-7 - TRBV11-1 - CASSLDARGRLEQYF TGTGCCAGCAGCTTAGACGCCAGGGGGAGGCTCGAACAGTACTTC
TRBJ2-1 few TRBV30 TRBD2 CAWSGNSGPIGEQFF TGTGCCTGGAGTGGAAATAGCGGGCCGATTGGGGAGCAGTTCTTC
TRBJ2-3 few TRBV20-1 - CSATTKDTQYF TGCAGTGCTACAACAAAGGATACGCAGTATTTT
TRBJ2-2 - TRBV11-1 TRBD2 CASSQLGLAGITGELFF TGTGCCAGCAGCCAACTCGGACTAGCGGGTATCACCGGGGAGCTGTTTTTT
TRBJ2-5 - TRBV5-6 - CASRSGGGPWETQYF TGTGCCAGCAGAAGTGGCGGGGGCCCGTGGGAGACCCAGTACTTC
TRBJ2-7 - TRBV23-1 - CASSRSVFYEQYF TGCGCCAGCAGTCGGAGCGTATTCTACGAGCAGTACTTC
TRBJ2-7 - TRBV11-2 - CASSHSEQGYEQYF TGTGCCAGCAGTCACAGCGAGCAGGGCTACGAGCAGTACTTC
TRBJ2-1 few TRBV10-3 TRBD2 CAISPLPLAGEYNEQFF TGTGCCATCAGTCCTCTTCCCTTAGCGGGGGAATACAATGAGCAGTTCTTC
TRBJ1-4 - TRBV30 - CAWTRGEKLFF TGTGCCTGGACTCGGGGTGAAAAACTGTTTTTT
TRBJ2-7 - TRBV29-1 - CSVRDGHSYEQYF TGCAGCGTCCGAGACGGACACTCCTACGAGCAGTACTTC
TRBJ2-2 few TRBV30 TRBD2 CAWSPLAGGVTGELFF TGTGCCTGGAGTCCACTAGCGGGAGGCGTCACCGGGGAGCTGTTTTTT
TRBJ2-3 - TRBV30 TRBD2 CAWSMGLAGATDTQYF TGTGCCTGGAGCATGGGACTAGCGGGAGCAACCGATACGCAGTATTTT
TRBJ2-7 - TRBV15 TRBD2 CATSRATSGDEQYF TGTGCCACCAGCAGGGCGACTAGCGGGGACGAGCAGTACTTC
TRBJ2-5 - TRBV11-2 - CASSFRTYKETQYF TGTGCCAGCAGCTTCCGGACTTATAAAGAGACCCAGTACTTC
TRBJ2-3 - TRBV5-1 - CASSVSGGTDTQYF TGCGCCAGCAGCGTTTCGGGGGGCACAGATACGCAGTATTTT
TRBJ1-2 few TRBV30 - CAWSHFLDTYGYTF TGTGCCTGGAGTCATTTCCTTGACACCTATGGCTACACCTTC
TRBJ2-1 few TRBV12-2 - CASREGTSSYEQFF TGTGCAAGTCGAGAAGGGACTAGCTCCTATGAGCAGTTCTTC
TRBJ1-1 few TRBV19 - CASSLKGQNTEAFF TGTGCCAGTAGTCTCAAGGGACAGAACACTGAAGCTTTCTTT
TRBJ1-2 few TRBV5-4 TRBD1 CASSHRDRMAYGYTF TGTGCCAGCAGCCACCGGGACAGGATGGCCTATGGCTACACCTTC
TRBJ2-7 - TRBV28 TRBD1 CASSTGGSGQYF TGTGCCAGCAGTACAGGGGGCTCAGGGCAGTACTTC
TRBJ2-5 few TRBV7-2 TRBD2 CASSTGTSHGGETQYF TGTGCCAGCAGCACGGGGACTAGCCATGGGGGAGAGACCCAGTACTTC
TRBJ2-5 few TRBV11-2 - CASSLSGGETQYF TGTGCCAGCAGCTTATCTGGAGGGGAGACCCAGTACTTC
TRBJ2-1 few TRBV5-1 - CASSLNSQTGNEQFF TGCGCCAGCAGCTTAAATTCCCAGACGGGCAATGAGCAGTTCTTC
TRBJ2-1 few TRBV7-2 TRBD2 CASTPSGGLYNEQFF TGTGCCAGCACCCCTAGCGGGGGCCTATACAATGAGCAGTTCTTC
TRBJ2-7 few TRBV2 - CASSERQTYEQYF TGTGCCAGCAGTGAACGCCAGACCTACGAGCAGTACTTC
TRBJ2-3 - TRBV4-3 TRBD2 CASSQSWRGVADTQYF TGCGCCAGCAGCCAATCCTGGCGGGGGGTGGCAGATACGCAGTATTTT
TRBJ1-6 few TRBV4-3 TRBD1 CASTRDRGEAYNSPLHF TGCGCCAGCACCCGGGACAGGGGAGAAGCCTATAATTCACCCCTCCACTTT
TRBJ1-2 - TRBV4-2 - CASSQEGSSNYGYTF TGTGCCAGCAGCCAGGAGGGGTCTTCTAACTATGGCTACACCTTC
TRBJ1-5 - TRBV18 TRBD1 CASSPRQGASNQPQHF TGTGCCAGCTCACCCAGACAGGGGGCAAGCAATCAGCCCCAGCATTTT